The T cell receptor beta chain described here comes from a study of blood T cells in healthy people across ages. J lost 5 bases, V lost 1 base, and 7 bases had no gene match. The CDR3 spans 15 residues. Per the germline V gene, CDR1 is LGHNA and CDR2 is YSLEER. Sample-barcoded 5' priming and a J-beta primer mix drove a second PCR of about 6 to 11 cycles. From the 5' RACE reads, TCRdb called clonotypes with MiXCR, one entry per CDR3 protein. The sample contains around 2 million distinct CDR3 sequences, roughly 43% of which appear only once. This clonotype was observed a handful of times. Sequencing was carried out using blood. This clonotype was sampled from a human donor in good health. The V call is TRBV4-3, the J call TRBJ2-5; 7 positions match TRBD2. CDR3 in amino acids: CASSQAERGGETQYF. The DNA for the CDR3 is TGCGCCAGCAGCCAAGCTGAGCGGGGTGGGGAGACCCAGTACTTC.